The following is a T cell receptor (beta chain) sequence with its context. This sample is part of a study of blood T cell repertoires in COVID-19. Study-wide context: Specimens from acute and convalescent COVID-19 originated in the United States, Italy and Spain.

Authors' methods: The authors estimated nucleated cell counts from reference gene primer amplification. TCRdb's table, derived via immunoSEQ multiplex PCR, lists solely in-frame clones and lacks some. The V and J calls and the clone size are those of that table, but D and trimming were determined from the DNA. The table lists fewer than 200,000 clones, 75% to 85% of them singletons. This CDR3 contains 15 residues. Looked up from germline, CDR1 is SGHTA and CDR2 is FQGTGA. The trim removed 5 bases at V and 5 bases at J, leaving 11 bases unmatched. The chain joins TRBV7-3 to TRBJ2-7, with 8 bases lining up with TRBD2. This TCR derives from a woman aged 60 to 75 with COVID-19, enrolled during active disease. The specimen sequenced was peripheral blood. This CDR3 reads CASSVGGGRFNEQYF. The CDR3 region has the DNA TGTGCCAGCAGCGTAGGTGGCGGGAGGTTCAACGAGCAGTACTTC.